Each of the 9 T cell receptor beta chains below was sequenced from the same sample in a study of blood T cell repertoires in COVID-19. Produced via immunoSEQ multiplex PCR; TCRdb's table is partial and in-frame only. The sample consists of roughly 190,000 clones, around three quarters of them appearing once. What was sequenced was PBMCs or T cells enriched from blood (not recorded which). All receptors come from a woman aged 50 to 60 with acute COVID-19.

The gene calls are TRBV7-6 and TRBJ2-2; 8 bases match TRBD1. After removal of 6 bases from V and 5 bases from J, the junction contained 11 bases not matched to a gene. The CDR3 length is 16 residues. Germline loops: CDR1 SGHVS, CDR2 FNYEAQ. The CDR3 spells CASRSGATGETGELFF. CDR3 DNA sequence: TGTGCCAGCAGATCTGGGGCGACAGGGGAGACCGGGGAGCTGTTTTTT.

This clone has a handful of counts. This chain uses TRBV27 with TRBJ1-1; no definite D call. The V gene lost 6 bases and the J gene lost 0 bases, with 11 bases spanning the gap. Germline assignment: CDR1 MNHEY and CDR2 SMNVEV (reference sequence). The CDR3 has 14 amino acids. In nucleotides, the CDR3 is TGTGCCAGCAGGCCACTGTCTCTGAACACTGAAGCTTTCTTT. It specifies CASRPLSLNTEAFF.

V gene TRBV6-5 combines with J gene TRBJ2-1; TRBD1 aligns across 8 bases. Germline V gene data show CDR1 as MNHEY and CDR2 as SVGAGI. Germline trimming cut 5 bases from V and 2 bases from J; bases unmatched to any gene: 2. This CDR3 comprises 14 residues. CDR3 DNA: TGTGCCAGCAGTCCACAGGGGGCCTACAATGAGCAGTTCTTC. As protein: CASSPQGAYNEQFF.

This rearrangement joins TRBV11-2 to TRBJ2-1, with 8 positions matching TRBD1. Trimming took 5 bases from V and 0 from J; bases not matched to a gene: 6. This CDR3 region has 16 residues. Per germline, CDR1 SGHAT and CDR2 FQNNGV. CDR3 loop: CASSPRTGSSYNEQFF. The CDR3 bases are TGTGCCAGCAGCCCCCGGACAGGGAGCTCCTACAATGAGCAGTTCTTC.

The chain carries TRBV5-1 and TRBJ2-7, with 7 bases fitting TRBD2. Per the germline V gene, CDR1 is SGHRS and CDR2 is YFSETQ. The CDR3 has 15 residues. The junction had 6 bases not matched to a gene; V was cut back by 2 bases and J by 1 base. The chain's CDR3 is CASSLLGGSSYEQYV. The CDR3 DNA reads as TGCGCCAGCAGCTTATTGGGGGGGTCTTCCTACGAGCAGTACGTC.

Concerning this clone: At one boundary the junction diverges from the germline segment, which might be a read error. This chain joins TRBV14 and TRBJ2-1; weak D call: TRBD2 (5 bases). There are 12 residues in the CDR3. Per germline, CDR1 SGHDN and CDR2 FVKESK. CDR3 sequence: CASSPLGQVGIF. The CDR3 region has the DNA TGTGCCAGCAGCCCTCTTGGGCAGGTCGGGATCTTC.

This clone appeared many times. This rearrangement joins TRBV5-1 to TRBJ2-6; D unclear. The germline V gene encodes CDR1 SGHRS and CDR2 YFSETQ. This CDR3 comprises 18 residues. Trimming stripped 4 bases from V and 0 bases from J, with 17 bases between. Here the CDR3 DNA reads TGCGCCAGCAGCAGAGGTCGGGTGTCCCTCTCTGGGGCCAACGTCCTGACTTTC. Translating gives CASSRGRVSLSGANVLTF.

This clone was found a few times. The chain is built from TRBV4-1 and TRBJ1-5, with 10 bases that match TRBD1. Trimming cost V 0 bases and J 5 bases; bases outside gene matches: 7. Germline CDR1 is MGHRA and CDR2 is YSYEKL. This CDR3 comprises 17 residues. The CDR3 bases are TGCGCCAGCAGCCAAGATAAGGGACAGGGGTTCGATCAGCCCCAGCATTTT. This translates into CASSQDKGQGFDQPQHF.

J is TRBJ2-6 and V is TRBV24-1; possibly TRBD2 for D (6 bases). CDR3 length equals 18 residues. Germline V lookup: CDR1 KGHDR, CDR2 SFDVKD. V was shortened by 4 bases and J by 0 bases, with 15 bases between the two germline ends. CDR3: CATSDRDGGASGANVLTF. The CDR3 coding sequence is TGTGCCACCAGTGACCGGGACGGAGGGGCCTCTGGGGCCAACGTCCTGACTTTC.